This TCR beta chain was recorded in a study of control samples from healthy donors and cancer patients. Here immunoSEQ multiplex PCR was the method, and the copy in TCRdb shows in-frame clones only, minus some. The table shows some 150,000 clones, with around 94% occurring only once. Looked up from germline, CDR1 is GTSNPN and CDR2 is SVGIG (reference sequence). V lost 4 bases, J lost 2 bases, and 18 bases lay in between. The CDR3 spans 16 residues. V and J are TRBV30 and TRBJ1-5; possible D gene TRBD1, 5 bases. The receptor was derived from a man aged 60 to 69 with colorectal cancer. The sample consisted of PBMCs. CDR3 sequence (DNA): TGTGCCTGGACCCCAAGCCCGGGGACGGGCAATCAGCCCCAGCATTTT. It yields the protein CAWTPSPGTGNQPQHF.